This TCR beta chain was profiled in a study of regulatory T cells in long-lasting Graves disease. About the study: The antithyroid drugs taken by newly diagnosed Graves' patients had been used for under 3 months.

Indicated time point: newly diagnosed GD, antithyroid drugs for less than 3 months. Researchers made the TCR library from RNA that was extracted from PBMCs. Points from the study as a whole: Possibly, accuracy suffered from the small sample size. Blood alone, not thyroid tissue, was studied.

According to the study, TCR beta libraries were built with iRepertoire HTBI primers and CDR3-region Arm-PCR. In the authors' methods: Across samples, roughly 58 TRBV and more than 13 TRBJ segments were found. TCRdb ran MiXCR on the multiplex PCR reads and lists one entry per CDR3 protein. Here the V and J calls rest on TCRdb's processing, not on the authors' analysis. Of about 300,000 distinct CDR3 sequences in the sample, roughly 18% were seen once. Of note for this clonotype: The antigen is unknown. A far larger clone is only one base removed, so a read error is likely.

The specimen was peripheral blood mononuclear cells (PBMCs), collected at new diagnosis, from a patient treated with antithyroid drugs. This receptor was obtained from a female donor with Graves disease.

CDR3 in DNA: TGTGTCAGCAGACCACAGCGTAGGATGGGGACCCAGTACTTC. It is translated as CVSRPQRRMGTQYF. This chain uses TRBV2 with TRBJ2-5; D is unresolved. This CDR3 is built from 14 residues. In germline, CDR1 is SNHLY, CDR2 FYNNEI.